This record looks at one TCR beta chain sequence and its context. Its antigen is not known. The data are from a study of T cell responses to AZD1222 COVID-19 vaccine. The data were produced by immunoSEQ multiplex PCR, yet TCRdb's version contains in-frame clones alone and is incomplete. Among 100,000 to 120,000 clones listed, around 82% were seen once. The study, taken as a whole, reports: Regions left unmutated in variants are reportedly the target of nearly half of spike-specific TCRs.

J was trimmed by 5 bases and V by 8 bases; bases with no gene match: 5. This CDR3 is built from 13 residues. Germline values: CDR1 MDHEN, CDR2 SYDVKM. This sequence was found in an adult in good health. The rearrangement joins TRBV28 to TRBJ1-4, with 7 bases matching TRBD1. Here the sequenced sample was peripheral blood, taken on day 0 of AZD1222 vaccination. In DNA, the CDR3 is TGTGCCAGCTTGGGACAGCCGAATGAAAAACTGTTTTTT. Translation: CASLGQPNEKLFF.